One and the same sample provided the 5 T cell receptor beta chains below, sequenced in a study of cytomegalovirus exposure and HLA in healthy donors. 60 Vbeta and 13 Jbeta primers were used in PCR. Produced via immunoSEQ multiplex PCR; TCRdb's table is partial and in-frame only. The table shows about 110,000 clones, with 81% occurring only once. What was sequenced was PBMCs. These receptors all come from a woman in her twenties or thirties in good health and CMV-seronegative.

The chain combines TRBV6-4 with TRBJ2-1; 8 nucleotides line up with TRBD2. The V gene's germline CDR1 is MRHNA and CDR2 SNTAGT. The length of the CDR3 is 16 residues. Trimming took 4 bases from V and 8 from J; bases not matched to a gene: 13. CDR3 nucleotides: TGTGCCAGCAGTGGGGGGGGTCGAAGCGGGAGCGATGAGCAGTTCTTC. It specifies CASSGGGRSGSDEQFF.

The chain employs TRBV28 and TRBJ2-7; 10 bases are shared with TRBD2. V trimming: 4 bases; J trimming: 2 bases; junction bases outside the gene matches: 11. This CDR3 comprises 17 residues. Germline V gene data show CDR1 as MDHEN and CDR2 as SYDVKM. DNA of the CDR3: TGTGCCAGCAGTTCAACCTATAGCGGGAGGAGGCCCTACGAGCAGTACTTC. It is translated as CASSSTYSGRRPYEQYF.

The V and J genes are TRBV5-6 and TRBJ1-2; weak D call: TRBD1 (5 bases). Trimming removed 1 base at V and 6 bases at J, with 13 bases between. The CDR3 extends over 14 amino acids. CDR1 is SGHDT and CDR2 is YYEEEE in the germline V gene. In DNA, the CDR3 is TGTGCCAGCAGCTTGTGGGGCGCAGGAGATGGCTACACCTTC. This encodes CASSLWGAGDGYTF.

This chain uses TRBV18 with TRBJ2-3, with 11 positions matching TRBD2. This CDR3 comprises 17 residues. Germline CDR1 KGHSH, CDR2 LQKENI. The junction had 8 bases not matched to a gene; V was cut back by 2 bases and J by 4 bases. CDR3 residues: CASSPMVAGGPSDTQYF. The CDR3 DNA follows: TGTGCCAGCTCACCAATGGTAGCGGGAGGGCCTTCAGATACGCAGTATTTT.

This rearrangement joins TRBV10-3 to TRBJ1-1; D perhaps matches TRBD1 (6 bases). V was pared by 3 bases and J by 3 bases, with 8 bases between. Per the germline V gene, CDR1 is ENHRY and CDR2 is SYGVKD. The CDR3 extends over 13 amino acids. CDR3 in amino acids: CAISEGGYTEAFF. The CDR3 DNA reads TGTGCCATCAGTGAAGGGGGATACACTGAAGCTTTCTTT.